This paragraph reports one T cell receptor beta chain. The antigen remains unidentified. This sample is part of a study of glioma-infiltrating T cells. Amplification of TCR alpha and beta CDR3 regions from RNA used iRepertoire nested multiplex PCR. One-step reverse transcription and amplification started from roughly 100-400 ng of tissue mRNA or PBMC total RNA. TCRdb re-analysed the multiplex PCR reads in MiXCR, keeping a single row per CDR3 protein. This sample has under 150,000 distinct CDR3 sequences, with around 40% found just once. Whole-study findings and limits: Very few CDR3 sequences were shared between tissue and blood. Tissue-blood divergence was below expectation in non-neoplastic patients, above in gliomas.

The sample taken for sequencing was glioma tissue, nonneoplastic brain tissue, or PBMCs (not recorded which). The receptor comes from a human donor with low-grade glioma or glioblastoma, undergoing nonglioma brain surgery, or in good health (not recorded which).

The CDR3 region has the DNA TGTGCCAGCAGCCAATTGGGGTTTGGTGACACTGAAGCTTTCTTT. Amino acids: CASSQLGFGDTEAFF. The chain joins TRBV14 to TRBJ1-1; D not certain. V lost 2 bases to trimming and J lost 3 bases, with 13 bases between them. The V gene's germline CDR1 is SGHDN and CDR2 FVKESK. CDR3 length equals 15 residues.